Below are 29 T cell receptor beta chains sequenced from a single sample in a study of cytomegalovirus exposure and HLA in healthy donors. 60 Vbeta and 13 Jbeta primers were used in PCR. Profiling relied on immunoSEQ multiplex PCR, and the TCRdb table lists in-frame clones only, not all of them. The data show tens of thousands of clones, roughly 67% seen once. The sequenced sample was PBMCs. Receptor source: a man aged 45-60 years in good health and CMV-seronegative.

The rearrangement uses TRBV9 and TRBJ1-3; D gene unclear. V was cut by 1 base and J by 1 base, with 6 bases left in between. The CDR3 totals 14 residues. Germline CDR1 SGDLS, CDR2 YYNGEE. The CDR3 DNA reads TGTGCCAGCAGCGTAAAACAATCTGGAAACACCATATATTTT. This sequence encodes CASSVKQSGNTIYF.

The CDR3 here is CASDRERAYGYTF. The CDR3 bases are TGTGCCAGCGATCGCGAGAGGGCCTATGGCTACACCTTC. The J gene is TRBJ1-2, the V gene TRBV6-6, with D uncertain. The CDR3 consists of 13 residues. Germline CDR1 and CDR2: MNHNY and SVGAGI (reference sequence). Trimming removed 8 bases from V and 4 bases from J, with 14 bases in between.

The chain has TRBV5-4 and TRBJ2-4; D remains ambiguous. CDR1 is SGHNT and CDR2 is YYREEE in the germline V gene (reference sequence). This CDR3 has 16 residues. Trimming stripped 0 bases from V and 0 bases from J, with 10 bases between. The CDR3 region has the DNA TGTGCCAGCAGCTTGGGTACAGTCGTAGCCAAAAACATTCAGTACTTC. Translation gives CASSLGTVVAKNIQYF.

J is TRBJ1-4 and V is TRBV14; tentative D call: TRBD1 (5 bases). CDR3 length: 15 residues. Germline V lookup: CDR1 SGHDN, CDR2 FVKESK. With 3 bases removed from V and 0 bases from J, the gap between germline ends came to 8 bases. The CDR3 region is CASSHVGATNEKLFF. In DNA, the CDR3 is TGTGCCAGCAGCCACGTAGGGGCAACTAATGAAAAACTGTTTTTT.

V usage is TRBV5-6 and J usage is TRBJ1-5; TRBD1 agrees at 12 bases. The V gene's germline CDR1 is SGHDT and CDR2 YYEEEE. V lost 4 bases to trimming and J lost 4 bases; unmatched junction nucleotides: 9. The CDR3 loop spans 17 amino acids. This CDR3 reads CASSLGTGGSLNQPQHF. CDR3 bases: TGTGCCAGCAGCCTGGGGACAGGGGGCTCCTTAAATCAGCCCCAGCATTTT.

This rearrangement joins TRBV5-4 to TRBJ1-1; D not certain. V was shortened by 4 bases and J by 1 base, with 11 bases between the two germline ends. CDR3 length equals 14 residues. Looked up from germline, CDR1 is SGHNT and CDR2 is YYREEE (reference sequence). CDR3 bases: TGTGCCAGCAGCCAGGAGGGCCGGAACACTGAAGCTTTCTTT. Translating it yields CASSQEGRNTEAFF.

The chain has TRBV19 and TRBJ2-5; 8 bases align to TRBD1. Germline CDR1 and CDR2: LNHDA and SQIVND (reference sequence). V trimming: 5 bases; J trimming: 2 bases; junction bases outside the gene matches: 7. The CDR3 consists of 15 residues. The CDR3 DNA sequence: TGTGCCAGTAGTTCAAGGGACAGGCAACAAGAGACCCAGTACTTC. Translation: CASSSRDRQQETQYF.

The rearrangement joins TRBV5-1 to TRBJ1-6, with TRBD1 identical over 9 bases. This CDR3 region has 14 residues. The germline CDR1 and CDR2 sequences are SGHRS and YFSETQ. The J segment lost 10 bases and the V segment lost 3 bases, leaving 5 bases of the junction unmatched. DNA for the CDR3: TGCGCCAGCAGCTCAACAGGGGGCGCATCACCCCTCCACTTT. This encodes CASSSTGGASPLHF. Based on the CDR3 plus reference TRBV5-1 and TRBJ1-6, the full variable domain is KAGVTQTPRYLIKTRGQQVTLSCSPISGHRSVSWYQQTPGQGLQFLFEYFSETQRNKGNFPGRFSGRQFSNSRSEMNVSTLELGDSALYLCASSSTGGASPLHFGNGTRLTVT.

This chain connects TRBV27 to TRBJ1-2; 7 bases match TRBD1. The CDR3 loop spans 16 amino acids. J lost 0 bases, V lost 4 bases, and 8 bases had no gene match. Germline V CDR1 and CDR2: MNHEY, SMNVEV (reference sequence). CDR3 sequence (DNA): TGTGCCAGCAGTTCGCGACAGGGACCAACTAACTATGGCTACACCTTC. This gives the protein CASSSRQGPTNYGYTF.

The sample holds a few counts of this clone. The chain employs TRBV7-9 and TRBJ1-4; D is uncertain. This CDR3 comprises 12 residues. CDR1 and CDR2 (germline): SEHNR, FQNEAQ (reference sequence). V shed 2 bases and J shed 5 bases, with 3 bases lying between them. This CDR3 is CASSLRNEKLFF. The DNA for the CDR3 is TGTGCCAGCAGCTTACGGAATGAAAAACTGTTTTTT. The full variable domain, with the rest looked up from reference TRBV7-9 and TRBJ1-4, is DTGVSQNPRHKITKRGQNVTFRCDPISEHNRLYWYRQTLGQGPEFLTYFQNEAQLEKSRLLSDRFSAERPKGSFSTLEIQRTEQGDSAMYLCASSLRNEKLFFGSGTQLSVL.

This clone was counted a few times. V usage is TRBV6-6 and J usage is TRBJ2-7; D is possibly TRBD2 (5 bases). Deletions cut 2 bases from V and 4 bases from J, with 15 bases between. This CDR3 comprises 15 residues. CDR1 is MNHNY and CDR2 is SVGAGI in the germline V gene (reference sequence). In DNA form, the CDR3 reads TGTGCCAGCAGTTACCGCCCCCTTTCGGGATACGAGCAGTACTTC. Translation gives CASSYRPLSGYEQYF.

The V and J genes are TRBV6-1 and TRBJ2-7; TRBD1 agrees at 10 bases. Looked up from germline, CDR1 is MNHNS and CDR2 is SASEGT. CDR3 length: 14 amino acids. The CDR3: CEGKNRDRGLEQYF. The CDR3 DNA is TGTGAAGGGAAAAACCGGGACAGGGGCCTCGAGCAGTACTTC.

This sequence joins TRBV4-2 and TRBJ2-3; 9 bases line up with TRBD2. The trim removed 0 bases at V and 4 bases at J, leaving 2 bases unmatched. The CDR3 runs 15 residues. Germline lookup yields CDR1 LGHNA and CDR2 YNFKEQ. CDR3: CASSQERGGPDTQYF. The CDR3 DNA reads as TGTGCCAGCAGCCAAGAGCGGGGGGGCCCAGATACGCAGTATTTT.

The J gene is TRBJ1-3, the V gene TRBV2; 9 nucleotides agree with TRBD1. V trimming: 6 bases; J trimming: 0 bases; junction bases outside the gene matches: 3. Germline-derived CDR1 and CDR2 are SNHLY and FYNNEI. This CDR3 comprises 15 residues. CDR3 region: CASRDRGVSGNTIYF. The CDR3 region has the DNA TGTGCCAGCAGAGACAGGGGGGTCTCTGGAAACACCATATATTTT.

In DNA, the CDR3 is TGTGCCAGCAGCCAAGGACAGGGGGGAGTCTACGAGCAGTACTTC. Its translation: CASSQGQGGVYEQYF. This chain connects TRBV14 to TRBJ2-5, with 9 nucleotides matching TRBD1. The better agreement between TRBJ2-7 and the DNA end casts doubt on the J call. The CDR3 is 15 residues long. CDR1 is SGHDN and CDR2 is FVKESK in the germline V gene.

This clone was seen a handful of times. This chain joins TRBV7-3 and TRBJ2-2; D uncertain. CDR1 SGHTA and CDR2 FQGTGA come from the germline V gene. V lost 5 bases to trimming and J lost 4 bases, with 8 bases between them. This CDR3 has 13 residues. DNA for the CDR3: TGTGCCAGCAGCCTTAGAGGCACCGGGGAGCTGTTTTTT. This gives the protein CASSLRGTGELFF.

This clone was detected a few times. The chain carries TRBV2 and TRBJ2-5, with TRBD2 matching 7 bases. J lost 5 bases, V lost 2 bases, and 11 bases had no gene match. CDR3 length: 16 residues. The germline V gene has CDR1 SNHLY and CDR2 FYNNEI. As DNA, the CDR3 is TGTGCCAGCAGTGAAATGCTAGCGGACCTTCTGGAGACCCAGTACTTC. Protein: CASSEMLADLLETQYF. Filled out from reference TRBV2 and TRBJ2-5, the complete variable domain reads EPEVTQTPSHQVTQMGQEVILRCVPISNHLYFYWYRQILGQKVEFLVSFYNNEISEKSEIFDDQFSVERPDGSNFTLKIRSTKLEDSAMYFCASSEMLADLLETQYFGPGTRLLVL.

V is TRBV19 and J is TRBJ1-6; D might be TRBD1 (5 bases). V was trimmed by 3 bases and J by 7 bases, leaving 13 bases between them. The germline V gene encodes CDR1 LNHDA and CDR2 SQIVND (reference sequence). The CDR3 spans 15 residues. The CDR3 bases are TGTGCCAGTAGTATTTTTACGGGGGAGAATTCACCCCTCCACTTT. Translated: CASSIFTGENSPLHF.

This clone has just one count. The V gene is TRBV5-1, the J gene TRBJ2-7; maybe TRBD2 (5 bases). Trimming took 4 bases from V and 0 from J, leaving 11 bases between them. Germline CDR1 reads SGHRS; CDR2 reads YFSETQ. The CDR3 is 14 residues long. The CDR3 sequence: CASSRGADSYEQYF. CDR3 DNA sequence: TGCGCCAGCAGCCGGGGAGCGGACTCCTACGAGCAGTACTTC.

This rearrangement joins TRBV2 to TRBJ1-4; 11 nucleotides match TRBD1. Losses at the gene ends were 5 bases for V and 13 bases for J; bases not matched to a gene: 12. The CDR3 is 15 amino acids. Germline V gene sequence: CDR1 SNHLY, CDR2 FYNNEI. CDR3 protein: CASSSGTGGALGLFF. CDR3 DNA sequence: TGTGCCAGCAGTTCAGGGACAGGGGGGGCCTTAGGACTGTTTTTT.

This clone came up once. The CDR3 spells CASITQGVRNEQYF. The CDR3 DNA reads TGTGCCAGCATCACCCAGGGGGTCAGGAACGAGCAGTACTTC. The V gene is TRBV7-2, the J gene TRBJ2-7; 7 nucleotides match TRBD1. From germline, CDR1 is SGHTA and CDR2 FQGNSA. With V trimmed by 7 bases and J by 5 bases, 11 bases remained unmatched. The CDR3 runs to 14 residues.

The J gene is TRBJ2-1, the V gene TRBV9, with 11 bases lining up with TRBD2. Trimming cost V 4 bases and J 9 bases; bases outside gene matches: 6. This CDR3 has 14 residues. Germline V gene lookup returns CDR1 SGDLS and CDR2 YYNGEE. CDR3 region: CASSFRLAGSEQFF. The DNA of the CDR3 is TGTGCCAGCAGCTTCAGACTAGCGGGGAGTGAGCAGTTCTTC.

The chain has TRBV4-2 and TRBJ1-2; D not resolved. Looked up from germline, CDR1 is LGHNA and CDR2 is YNFKEQ. The CDR3 consists of 15 residues. Between the trimmed V and J ends, which lost 0 bases and 8 bases, there was a span of 16 bases. CDR3 loop: CASSQDLGTNRGYTF. The CDR3 region has the DNA TGTGCCAGCAGCCAAGATCTAGGTACCAACCGCGGCTACACCTTC.

This chain links TRBV11-2 with TRBJ1-1; possibly TRBD1 for D (5 bases). CDR3 length: 14 residues. Deletions cut 1 base from V and 10 bases from J, with 16 bases between. Germline V gene data show CDR1 as SGHAT and CDR2 as FQNNGV. In DNA form, the CDR3 reads TGTGCCAGCAGCTTAGTGTCCTCCCAGGGCGGAGCTTTCTTT. This gives the protein CASSLVSSQGGAFF. The whole variable domain, filled in from reference TRBV11-2 and TRBJ1-1, reads EAGVAQSPRYKIIEKRQSVAFWCNPISGHATLYWYQQILGQGPKLLIQFQNNGVVDDSQLPKDRFSAERLKGVDSTLKIQPAKLEDSAVYLCASSLVSSQGGAFFGQGTRLTVV.

This CDR3 is CASSTQGSENEKLFF. The CDR3 bases are TGCGCCAGCAGCACTCAGGGCTCGGAAAATGAAAAACTGTTTTTT. The chain joins TRBV5-1 to TRBJ1-4; D is perhaps TRBD1 (5 bases). Germline V CDR1 and CDR2: SGHRS, YFSETQ. The CDR3 has 15 amino acids. Trimming took 4 bases from V and 5 from J, leaving 15 bases between them.

The V and J genes are TRBV14 and TRBJ2-7; no clear D gene. Germline-derived CDR1 and CDR2 are SGHDN and FVKESK. The CDR3 runs 13 residues. The V end lost 4 bases, the J end lost 0 bases, and 7 bases lay between the germline ends. CDR3 amino acids: CASSPDNSYEQYF. The CDR3 DNA follows: TGTGCCAGCAGCCCCGACAACTCCTACGAGCAGTACTTC.

The chain is built from TRBV6-1 and TRBJ1-1, with 7 bases fitting TRBD1. CDR3 length: 14 amino acids. Germline V CDR1 and CDR2: MNHNS, SASEGT. V lost 2 bases and J lost 0; bases outside the gene matches: 0. The CDR3 coding sequence is TGTGCCAGCAGTGAACAGGGGGTGAACACTGAAGCTTTCTTT. Amino acids: CASSEQGVNTEAFF.

The V gene is TRBV9, the J gene TRBJ2-7; 8 bases match TRBD1. J was trimmed by 6 bases and V by 0 bases; bases with no gene match: 2. This CDR3 comprises 13 residues. CDR1 and CDR2 (germline): SGDLS, YYNGEE. This CDR3 is CASSVVGQAEQYF. In nucleotides, the CDR3 is TGTGCCAGCAGCGTAGTGGGACAGGCCGAGCAGTACTTC. The full variable domain, in which reference TRBV9 and TRBJ2-7 provide the parts outside the CDR3, is DSGVTQTPKHLITATGQRVTLRCSPRSGDLSVYWYQQSLDQGLQFLIQYYNGEERAKGNILERFSAQQFPDLHSELNLSSLELGDSALYFCASSVVGQAEQYFGPGTRLTVT.

The CDR3 here is CASSWDTNQETQYF. The CDR3 coding sequence is TGTGCCAGCAGCTGGGACACCAACCAAGAGACCCAGTACTTC. This chain joins TRBV11-1 and TRBJ2-5; tentative D call: TRBD1 (6 bases). The germline V and J ends were trimmed by 4 bases and 0 bases, with 9 bases remaining between them. Germline V gives CDR1 SGHAT, CDR2 FQDESV (reference sequence). The CDR3 runs 14 residues.